The 23 T cell receptor beta chains in this list originate from one sample, sequenced in a study of response to subunit inactivated influenza vaccine. TCRdb ran MiXCR on the RT-PCR reads and lists one entry per CDR3 protein. In the table there are a few hundred thousand distinct CDR3 sequences, roughly 15% of which are singletons. The material was PBMCs from blood, obtained 11 to 12 days after vaccination. The receptors derive from a man between 45 and 60 years old who received an inactivated influenza vaccine.

The chain carries TRBV7-9 and TRBJ1-4; no reliable D call. The CDR3 is made up of 13 amino acids. CDR1 and CDR2 from the germline V gene are SEHNR and FQNEAQ (reference sequence). The V gene lost 1 base and the J gene lost 13 bases, with 13 bases spanning the gap. Written as DNA, the CDR3 is TGTGCCAGCAGCTTAGACGGGAATCTGGGACTGTTTTTT. The encoded protein is CASSLDGNLGLFF.

This CDR3 reads CASSPGQSSPLHF. As DNA, the CDR3 is TGTGCCAGCAGTCCCGGACAATCGTCACCCCTCCACTTT. The rearrangement joins TRBV12-3 or TRBV12-4 to TRBJ1-6, with D possibly matching TRBD1 (5 bases). The ends were cut back, 5 bases at V and 10 bases at J, with 12 bases in the middle. CDR3 size: 13 residues.

The gene calls are TRBV7-2 and TRBJ2-1; D perhaps matches TRBD2 (5 bases). Germline CDR1 and CDR2: SGHTA and FQGNSA. The CDR3 sequence is 16 residues long. Trimming removed 1 base from V and 12 bases from J, with 22 bases in between. CDR3 in amino acids: CASSLVGGLPIKAQFF. The CDR3 DNA follows: TGTGCCAGCAGCTTAGTTGGCGGGCTACCTATAAAGGCGCAGTTCTTC. Drawing the rest from reference TRBV7-2 and TRBJ2-1, the complete variable domain is GAGVSQSPSNKVTEKGKDVELRCDPISGHTALYWYRQSLGQGLEFLIYFQGNSAPDKSGLPSDRFSAERTGGSVSTLTIQRTQQEDSAVYLCASSLVGGLPIKAQFFGPGTRLTVL.

This clonotype was seen more than once but under ten times. The CDR3: CASSQVSQMNTEAFF. CDR3 DNA: TGTGCCAGCAGCCAAGTGTCACAGATGAACACTGAAGCTTTCTTT. The chain joins TRBV3-1 to TRBJ1-1, with no clear D. CDR3 size: 15 residues. Germline V CDR1 and CDR2: LGHDT, YNNKEL (reference sequence). V lost 1 base and J lost 0, with 9 bases in between.

The chain carries TRBV24-1 and TRBJ2-3, with a tentative D call TRBD1 (6 bases). V dropped 3 bases and J dropped 5 bases, with 14 bases sitting between them. Germline-derived CDR1 and CDR2 are KGHDR and SFDVKD. The CDR3 consists of 15 residues. In nucleotides, the CDR3 is TGTGCCACCAGTGATCCGGGACAATTTGGAGATACGCAGTATTTT. This sequence encodes CATSDPGQFGDTQYF.

This clonotype was found once. The CDR3 is CASSHKGRQSYEQYF. CDR3 in DNA: TGTGCCAGCAGCCACAAAGGACGCCAATCCTACGAGCAGTACTTC. V and J are TRBV3-1 and TRBJ2-7; unclear D gene. Germline loops: CDR1 LGHDT, CDR2 YNNKEL (reference sequence). V lost 3 bases to trimming and J lost 1 base, with 13 bases between them. This CDR3 has 15 amino acids.

The gene calls are TRBV10-3 and TRBJ2-5, with D uncertain. This CDR3 contains 14 residues. V was cut by 4 bases and J by 1 base, with 10 bases left in between. The germline V gene has CDR1 ENHRY and CDR2 SYGVKD. CDR3 in amino acids: CAISAPGVQETQYF. CDR3 DNA sequence: TGTGCCATCAGTGCCCCGGGTGTCCAAGAGACCCAGTACTTC.

The DNA for the CDR3 is TGTGCCAGCATAGGGGGCCTTCAGTACTTC. Protein: CASIGGLQYF. V and J are TRBV6-1 and TRBJ2-7, with 7 nucleotides matching TRBD1. V was clipped by 7 bases and J by 10 bases; unmatched bases: 4. From germline, CDR1 is MNHNS and CDR2 SASEGT. The CDR3 spans 10 residues.

This clonotype was detected only a few times. The chain couples TRBV27 to TRBJ2-6; D unclear. Trimming took 4 bases from V and 0 from J, leaving 10 bases between them. The germline V gene encodes CDR1 MNHEY and CDR2 SMNVEV (reference sequence). This CDR3 has 16 residues. The CDR3 DNA reads TGTGCCAGCAGTTACTTGGGATTCTCTGGGGCCAACGTCCTGACTTTC. Its translation is CASSYLGFSGANVLTF. The whole variable domain, filled in from reference TRBV27 and TRBJ2-6, reads EAQVTQNPRYLITVTGKKLTVTCSQNMNHEYMSWYRQDPGLGLRQIYYSMNVEVTDKGDVPEGYKVSRKEKRNFPLILESPSPNQTSLYFCASSYLGFSGANVLTFGAGSRLTVL.

This chain uses TRBV5-1 with TRBJ2-5; 8 bases are shared with TRBD1. Trimming removed 4 bases from V and 8 bases from J; junction bases left unmatched: 13. Per germline, CDR1 SGHRS and CDR2 YFSETQ. The CDR3 is made up of 15 amino acids. The CDR3 spells CASSVIGTGGGTQYF. The CDR3 coding sequence is TGCGCCAGCAGCGTGATTGGGACAGGCGGCGGTACCCAGTACTTC.

The chain links TRBV5-6 to TRBJ1-3, with D maybe TRBD1 (5 bases). Trimming shortened V by 2 bases and J by 7 bases, and 13 bases separated the two germline ends. Germline CDR1 reads SGHDT; CDR2 reads YYEEEE. This CDR3 has 14 amino acids. The CDR3 nucleotides are TGTGCCAGCAGCTTCGCGGGGACCCGGAACACCATATATTTT. Translated, it gives CASSFAGTRNTIYF.

This clonotype was observed a handful of times. This chain's CDR3 is CSAQNRDRGYEQFF. CDR3 nucleotide sequence: TGCAGTGCCCAAAACCGGGACAGGGGCTATGAGCAGTTCTTC. The chain is built from TRBV20-1 and TRBJ2-1; 10 bases fit TRBD1. The ends lost 6 bases at V and 8 bases at J; junction bases unmatched: 10. The germline V gene has CDR1 DFQATT and CDR2 SNEGSKA (reference sequence). CDR3 length: 14 residues.

This clonotype appeared a few times. The V and J genes are TRBV2 and TRBJ2-6; D is unclear. The germline V gene encodes CDR1 SNHLY and CDR2 FYNNEI. The CDR3 has 16 residues. The V and J ends lost 6 bases and 0 bases respectively, with 12 bases between them. The CDR3 loop is CASRAGRNSGANVLTF. The CDR3 DNA follows: TGTGCCAGCAGGGCCGGACGGAACTCTGGGGCCAACGTCCTGACTTTC.

The gene calls are TRBV25-1 and TRBJ2-1; tentative D call: TRBD1 (5 bases). Trimming stripped 0 bases from V and 7 bases from J, with 10 bases between. The CDR3 runs to 14 residues. Germline CDR1 and CDR2: MGHDK and SYGVNS. DNA of the CDR3: TGTGCCAGCAGTGAATATCGGACATCGAATGAGCAGTTCTTC. It translates to CASSEYRTSNEQFF.

This chain's CDR3 is CSAKYRVREKLFF. As DNA, the CDR3 is TGCAGTGCTAAGTACAGGGTACGGGAAAAACTGTTTTTT. This chain uses TRBV20-1 with TRBJ1-4; TRBD1 might be the D (6 bases). The CDR3 consists of 13 residues. V lost 4 bases to trimming and J lost 8 bases, with 14 bases between them. Germline V gene lookup returns CDR1 DFQATT and CDR2 SNEGSKA (reference sequence).

This clonotype was counted a few times. The chain is built from TRBV7-8 and TRBJ2-1, with D perhaps TRBD2 (6 bases). Germline-derived CDR1 and CDR2 are SGHVS and FQNEAQ. The CDR3 has 17 residues. V gave up 5 bases and J gave up 1 base, with 18 bases separating them. CDR3 nucleotides: TGTGCCAGCAGCCTCTCCCGGGGACTTGGATCCTACAATGAGCAGTTCTTC. It encodes CASSLSRGLGSYNEQFF.

This clonotype occurred a few times. The rearrangement uses TRBV2 and TRBJ2-3; D may be TRBD2 (5 bases). The germline CDR1 and CDR2 sequences are SNHLY and FYNNEI. V shed 10 bases and J shed 1 base, with 24 bases lying between them. CDR3 length equals 17 residues. The CDR3 sequence is CAIPEVLDSLGTDTQYF. The CDR3 DNA reads TGTGCCATTCCGGAGGTGCTAGATTCTCTCGGCACAGATACGCAGTATTTT.

The chain carries TRBV12-3 or TRBV12-4 and TRBJ2-2; 14 nucleotides line up with TRBD2. The CDR3 runs 19 residues. V lost 1 base and J lost 4; bases outside the gene matches: 8. The CDR3 is CASSLGTRLAGGPTGELFF. CDR3 DNA: TGTGCCAGCAGTTTAGGCACCCGACTAGCGGGGGGGCCCACCGGGGAGCTGTTTTTT.

This clonotype was observed a few times. The gene calls are TRBV15 and TRBJ2-7; 13 bases agree with TRBD2. CDR1 LNHNV and CDR2 YYDKDF come from the germline V gene (reference sequence). The CDR3 consists of 16 residues. Trimming at V came to 0 bases and at J to 6 bases, leaving 5 bases not matched to a gene. The CDR3, as DNA: TGTGCCACCAGCAGAGATAGGGGACTAGCGGGGAGCGAGCAGTACTTC. This sequence encodes CATSRDRGLAGSEQYF.

The rearrangement joins TRBV12-3 or TRBV12-4 to TRBJ1-1; the D gene is possibly TRBD1 (6 bases). With 2 bases removed from V and 1 base from J, the gap between germline ends came to 14 bases. The CDR3 covers 16 residues. The CDR3 protein is CASSLRGRQANTEAFF. The DNA of the CDR3 is TGTGCCAGCAGTTTAAGGGGGAGACAGGCGAACACTGAAGCTTTCTTT.

The chain employs TRBV2 and TRBJ2-2, with 7 nucleotides matching TRBD2. After removal of 11 bases from V and 0 bases from J, the junction contained 9 bases not matched to a gene. The CDR3 spans 15 residues. Germline V gene sequence: CDR1 SNHLY, CDR2 FYNNEI. The CDR3 here is CAGRDGRPNTGELFF. The CDR3 nucleotides read TGTGCCGGCCGGGACGGGAGGCCGAACACCGGGGAGCTGTTTTTT.

J is TRBJ2-3 and V is TRBV11-2, with D unresolved. V lost 5 bases to trimming and J lost 2 bases, with 11 bases between them. Germline V CDR1 and CDR2: SGHAT, FQNNGV. This CDR3 has 14 residues. CDR3 sequence: CASSLSLATDTQYF. The CDR3, as DNA: TGTGCCAGCAGCCTTAGTTTGGCCACAGATACGCAGTATTTT.

This clonotype was counted ten times or more. V usage is TRBV29-1 and J usage is TRBJ1-5; TRBD1 agrees at 7 bases. The CDR3 is made up of 15 amino acids. V gave up 2 bases and J gave up 2 bases; unmatched junction bases: 6. CDR1 is SQVTM and CDR2 is ANQGSEA in the germline V gene. DNA for the CDR3: TGCAGCGTTGAACTGGCAGGGACAGGCAATCAGCCCCAGCATTTT. Residues: CSVELAGTGNQPQHF.